This TCR beta chain appears in the sequencing data of a study of T-cell reconstitution after alpha-beta-depleted transplantation in children listed by TCRdb under 2016. Regarding the research as a whole: T-cell immune reconstitution after TCRalphabeta/CD19-depleted allogeneic hematopoietic cell transplantation in children was quantitatively tracked in the study by means of TCR repertoire profiling.

Read against the paper, the sample's treatment or condition label means: allogeneic hematopoietic cell transplantation with graft depleted of TCRalphabeta T cells and CD19 B cells. Transplant recipients were children who received TCRalphabeta/CD19-depleted allogeneic hematopoietic cell grafts. V and J are truncated by 3 bases and 2 bases respectively, leaving an intervening sequence of 4 bases. CDR1 and CDR2, looked up from the germline V gene, are SGDLS and YYNGEE. From the cysteine up to the phenylalanine, the CDR3 has a length of 12 residues. Just the 36-base CDR3 DNA is kept, in frame starting at base 1. Ten or more counts support this clonotype. What this receptor recognizes is not known. Within one base of it there is no much larger clone, and no base qualities were kept. The research as a whole found: The apparently early recovery of alphabetaT-cell counts about two months after transplant reportedly depended on only several hundred rapidly expanded clones that came from non-depleted graft cells. In some patients, high TCRbeta diversity at day 60 was attributed to recipient T cells and intrathymic progenitors that had survived conditioning. Over the following months the frequencies of hyperexpanded clones went down, and after one year T-cell counts and TCRbeta diversity were mostly credited to newly produced T cells.

Library preparation used PCR. Sequenced using an Illumina HiSeq 2500. Molecular barcoding was employed in the preparation of TCR libraries, with unique molecular identifiers being used to normalize TCRbeta repertoire quantification. In-frame beta chains were kept once TCRdb had trimmed the public reads at Q25 with fastp and called clones with MiXCR. Every distinct CDR3 protein forms one entry, paired with its most common genes and DNA. In this sample the table shows nearly 200,000 distinct CDR3 sequences, just under 6.5% of which occur a single time. Together, the top ten hold 4.5% of the sample. Here the sequenced sample was PBMCs, taken before TCRalphabeta/CD19-depleted stem cell transplant. The receptor was derived from a girl less than two years old with combined immunodeficiency, due to receive a stem cell transplant. The chain employs TRBV9 and TRBJ2-3, with the D gene uncertain. The sequence in DNA is TGTGCCAGCAGCGCCAACACAGATACGCAGTATTTT. This sequence encodes CASSANTDTQYF.